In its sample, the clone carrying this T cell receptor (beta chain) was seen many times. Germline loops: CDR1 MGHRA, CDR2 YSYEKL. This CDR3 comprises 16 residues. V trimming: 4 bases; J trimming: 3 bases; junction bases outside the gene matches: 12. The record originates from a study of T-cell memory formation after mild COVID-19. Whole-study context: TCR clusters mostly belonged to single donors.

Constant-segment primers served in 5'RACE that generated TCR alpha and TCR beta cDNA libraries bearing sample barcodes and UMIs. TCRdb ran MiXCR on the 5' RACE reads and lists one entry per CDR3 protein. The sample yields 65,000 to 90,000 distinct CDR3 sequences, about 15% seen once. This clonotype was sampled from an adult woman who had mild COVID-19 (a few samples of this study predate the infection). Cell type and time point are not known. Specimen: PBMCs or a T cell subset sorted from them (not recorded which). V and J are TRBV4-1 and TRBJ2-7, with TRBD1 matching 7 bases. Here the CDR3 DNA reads TGCGCCAGCAGCCTCCAGCAGCAGGGGGAACTCTACGAGCAGTACTTC. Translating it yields CASSLQQQGELYEQYF.